A selection of T cell receptor beta chains follows, all from one sample in a study of radiotherapy plus CTLA-4 blockade in lung cancer. TCRdb's copy holds only in-frame clones and misses some; the assay was immunoSEQ multiplex PCR. This table has under 95,000 clones, around 76% appearing once. The sample consisted of peripheral blood, taken from a patient treated with radiotherapy plus ipilimumab. All receptors come from a human donor with non-small cell lung cancer whose response to radiotherapy plus ipilimumab could not be evaluated. Some clones in this sample may be carry-over from other donors' samples. CDR3s include the opening cysteine and the closing phenylalanine or tryptophan. Fields, in order: J gene, D gene, clone size, V gene, CDR3 DNA, CDR3 protein. The D gene is left open where the match is weak. Clone size is not always given. Where it is, it says once, few, many or a class for expanded clones.

TRBJ1-5,NA,NA,TRBV5-8,TGTGCCAGTAAGAGAAATAGCAATCAGCCCCAGCATTTT,CASKRNSNQPQHF
TRBJ2-5,TRBD1,NA,TRBV5-1,TGCGCCAGCTGGGCGACAGGGGGCGTCCAAGAGACCCAGTACTTC,CASWATGGVQETQYF
TRBJ1-4,NA,few,TRBV6-5,TGTGCCAGCAGTTTCGGGGGGGGTCTCAATGAAAAACTGTTTTTT,CASSFGGGLNEKLFF
TRBJ2-7,NA,NA,TRBV28,TGTGCCAGCAGTTTAGGAGCCGGACACTTAGACTACGAGCAGTACTTC,CASSLGAGHLDYEQYF
TRBJ2-5,NA,NA,TRBV21-1,TGTGCCAGCAGCACCACCGGGACAGGGATTCAAGAGACCCAGTACTTC,CASSTTGTGIQETQYF
TRBJ2-3,TRBD2,once,TRBV4-3,TGCGCCAGCAGCCAAGGAAGGGGACTAGCAACAGATACGCAGTATTTT,CASSQGRGLATDTQYF
TRBJ1-2,TRBD1,NA,TRBV6-6,TGTGCCAGCAGTAGGACAGGGAACAATTATGGCTACACCTTC,CASSRTGNNYGYTF
TRBJ2-5,TRBD2,NA,TRBV11-3,TGTGCCAGCAGCTTAAGCCCACTAGCGGGGGAAGAGACCCAGTACTTC,CASSLSPLAGEETQYF
TRBJ2-3,TRBD2,few,TRBV6-5,TGTGCCAGCAGTTATCTAGCGGGGGGTGACACAGATACGCAGTATTTT,CASSYLAGGDTDTQYF
TRBJ1-3,TRBD1,NA,TRBV6-6,TGTGCCAGCAGTTACTCAGGACAGGGGGTTGACACCATATATTTT,CASSYSGQGVDTIYF
TRBJ1-6,NA,NA,TRBV5-6,TGTGCCAGCAGCCCCTCGGGCGGGATGGAGAGCTCCTATAATTCACCCCTCCACTTT,CASSPSGGMESSYNSPLHF
TRBJ2-3,NA,NA,TRBV7-8,TGTGCCAGCAGCTTAACCGGAGACCAAGCAGATACGCAGTATTTT,CASSLTGDQADTQYF
TRBJ1-4,NA,NA,TRBV19,TGTGCCAGTGTAGGGGGAGCAACTAATGAAAAACTGTTTTTT,CASVGGATNEKLFF
TRBJ1-4,TRBD1,NA,TRBV5-1,TGCGCCAGCAGCCCTTGGACAGGGACGGATGAAAAACTGTTTTTT,CASSPWTGTDEKLFF
TRBJ2-7,TRBD2,NA,TRBV9,TGTGCCAGCAGCGTAGGAGCGGGGGGGCTCGAGCAGTACTTC,CASSVGAGGLEQYF
TRBJ2-7,NA,NA,TRBV29-1,TGCAGCGTCGCGAGGGATACAGGGATCTACGAGCAGTACTTC,CSVARDTGIYEQYF
TRBJ1-5,NA,NA,TRBV7-9,TGTGCCAGCAGCTTTTGGGACACAAATCAGCCCCAGCATTTT,CASSFWDTNQPQHF
TRBJ2-4,TRBD1,NA,TRBV7-2,TGTGCCAGCAGCTTAGGGACAGGCTGGGACAAAAACATTCAGTACTTC,CASSLGTGWDKNIQYF
TRBJ1-6,NA,NA,TRBV5-1,TGCGCCAGCAGCTTAGCACAGGGTTCCTATAATTCACCCCTCCACTTT,CASSLAQGSYNSPLHF
TRBJ1-1,NA,NA,TRBV5-1,TGCGCCAGCAGCTCAGGACACCAGAACACTGAAGCTTTCTTT,CASSSGHQNTEAFF
TRBJ1-2,NA,few,TRBV7-9,TGTGCCAGCAGCCTGCCCACCCCGGCGGTCTATGGCTACACCTTC,CASSLPTPAVYGYTF
TRBJ2-7,TRBD2,once,TRBV19,TGTGCCAGTAGTAGGGGACTATCCTACGAGCAGTACTTC,CASSRGLSYEQYF
TRBJ2-5,NA,NA,TRBV15,TGTGCCACCAGCAGTTGGGTGGGGGGGGGCATACTCCAAGAGACCCAGTACTTC,CATSSWVGGGILQETQYF
TRBJ2-6,TRBD2,NA,TRBV19,TGTGCCACTCGTATCCCGGGACTAGCGTACGTCCTGACTTTC,CATRIPGLAYVLTF